A selection of T cell receptor beta chains follows, all from one sample in a study of T cell changes during pregnancy in multiple sclerosis. Assay used: immunoSEQ multiplex PCR; TCRdb lists only in-frame clones, some missing. The sample shows some 64,000 clones, roughly nine tenths of them seen only once. The starting material was peripheral blood, obtained after pregnancy. Receptors were obtained from a female donor with multiple sclerosis, enrolled in a pregnancy study. CDR3s include the opening cysteine and the closing phenylalanine or tryptophan. The order of the fields is D gene, J gene, clone size, V gene, CDR3 protein, CDR3 DNA. The D gene is left open where the match is weak. Rows may omit the clone size; those that give it use once, few, many or a size class.

D: TRBD1
J: TRBJ2-3
size: NA
V: TRBV6-5
CDR3: CASSRGQADTQYF
DNA: TGTGCCAGCAGTAGGGGGCAGGCAGATACGCAGTATTTT

D: TRBD2
J: TRBJ2-1
size: NA
V: TRBV7-7
CDR3: CASSLLAGPYNEQFF
DNA: TGTGCCAGCAGCCTTCTAGCGGGACCTTACAATGAGCAGTTCTTC

D: TRBD2
J: TRBJ2-7
size: NA
V: TRBV19
CDR3: CASATGAGEQYF
DNA: TGTGCCAGTGCGACGGGAGCGGGGGAGCAGTACTTC

D: NA
J: TRBJ1-4
size: NA
V: TRBV5-1
CDR3: CASSGQGRSNEKLFF
DNA: TGCGCCAGCAGCGGGCAGGGTCGCTCAAATGAAAAACTGTTTTTT

D: NA
J: TRBJ2-3
size: once
V: TRBV5-1
CDR3: CASSLLGDGDTQYF
DNA: TGCGCCAGCAGCTTGCTGGGAGACGGAGATACGCAGTATTTT

D: NA
J: TRBJ1-1
size: NA
V: TRBV29-1
CDR3: CSVAPRGNTEAFF
DNA: TGCAGCGTTGCTCCGAGAGGGAACACTGAAGCTTTCTTT

D: TRBD1
J: TRBJ1-3
size: NA
V: TRBV11-2
CDR3: CASSHRTGADTIYF
DNA: TGTGCCAGCAGCCATAGGACAGGGGCTGACACCATATATTTT

D: NA
J: TRBJ2-1
size: few
V: TRBV10-1
CDR3: CASNSGERVHEQFF
DNA: TGCGCCAGCAATTCAGGGGAGAGGGTCCATGAGCAGTTCTTC

D: TRBD1
J: TRBJ2-7
size: NA
V: TRBV2
CDR3: CASSIRTGAYEQYF
DNA: TGTGCCAGCAGTATCCGGACAGGGGCCTACGAGCAGTACTTC

D: NA
J: TRBJ1-2
size: NA
V: TRBV18
CDR3: CASSPPWNSNYGYTF
DNA: TGTGCCAGCTCACCACCGTGGAACAGTAACTATGGCTACACCTTC

D: TRBD1
J: TRBJ1-1
size: NA
V: TRBV4-2
CDR3: CASSRDGTANTEAFF
DNA: TGTGCCAGCAGCCGCGACGGGACAGCGAACACTGAAGCTTTCTTT

D: TRBD2
J: TRBJ2-2
size: NA
V: TRBV5-1
CDR3: CASSFGSGRSDTGELFF
DNA: TGCGCCAGCAGCTTCGGTAGCGGGAGATCGGACACCGGGGAGCTGTTTTTT

D: TRBD1
J: TRBJ1-2
size: few
V: TRBV12-5
CDR3: CASGRDRGYGYTF
DNA: TGTGCTAGTGGCCGGGACAGGGGCTATGGCTACACCTTC

D: NA
J: TRBJ1-5
size: NA
V: TRBV13
CDR3: CASSLGGPGRTNQPQHF
DNA: TGTGCCAGCAGCTTAGGCGGCCCGGGAAGGACTAATCAGCCCCAGCATTTT

D: TRBD2
J: TRBJ2-1
size: NA
V: TRBV11-2
CDR3: CASRRSGASGRDEQFF
DNA: TGTGCCAGCAGGCGAAGCGGGGCTAGCGGGAGGGATGAGCAGTTCTTC

D: TRBD1
J: TRBJ2-7
size: NA
V: TRBV5-6
CDR3: CASSPSIKTGSHEQYF
DNA: TGTGCCAGCAGCCCATCCATAAAGACAGGGAGCCACGAGCAGTACTTC

D: TRBD1
J: TRBJ2-3
size: NA
V: TRBV27
CDR3: CASSLVQGAGVAGRYF
DNA: TGTGCCAGCAGTTTGGTACAGGGGGCTGGGGTGGCTGGGAGGTATTTT

D: TRBD1
J: TRBJ2-5
size: NA
V: TRBV28
CDR3: CASSRPGTAETQYF
DNA: TGTGCCAGCAGTCGCCCCGGGACAGCGGAGACCCAGTACTTC

D: TRBD1
J: TRBJ1-1
size: NA
V: TRBV5-1
CDR3: CASSSMTGATEAFF
DNA: TGCGCCAGCAGCTCTATGACAGGGGCGACTGAAGCTTTCTTT

D: TRBD1
J: TRBJ2-2
size: NA
V: TRBV10-3
CDR3: CAISPGGMRELFF
DNA: TGTGCCATCAGTCCAGGGGGCATGAGGGAGCTGTTTTTT

D: NA
J: TRBJ2-7
size: NA
V: TRBV7-2
CDR3: CASSPGEGVVYEQYF
DNA: TGTGCCAGCAGCCCTGGAGAGGGGGTGGTCTACGAGCAGTACTTC

D: NA
J: TRBJ1-2
size: NA
V: TRBV2
CDR3: CASSVQGGYGYTF
DNA: TGTGCCAGCAGTGTGCAGGGAGGGTATGGCTACACCTTC

D: NA
J: TRBJ2-5
size: NA
V: TRBV10-1
CDR3: CASSDRIGGTQYF
DNA: TGCGCCAGCAGTGATAGGATCGGGGGGACCCAGTACTTC

D: NA
J: TRBJ1-5
size: NA
V: TRBV19
CDR3: CASSNQGGNQPQHF
DNA: TGTGCCAGTAGTAACCAGGGCGGCAATCAGCCCCAGCATTTT

D: NA
J: TRBJ2-7
size: NA
V: TRBV5-1
CDR3: CASSFFPQGGYEQYF
DNA: TGCGCCAGCAGCTTCTTCCCACAGGGAGGGTACGAGCAGTACTTC

D: TRBD2
J: TRBJ2-5
size: NA
V: TRBV30
CDR3: CAWSLQVGGETQYF
DNA: TGTGCCTGGAGTCTCCAAGTGGGGGGGGAGACCCAGTACTTC

D: NA
J: TRBJ2-7
size: few
V: TRBV5-5
CDR3: CASSLDPSNSYEQYF
DNA: TGTGCCAGCAGCTTGGATCCTAGCAACTCCTACGAGCAGTACTTC

D: NA
J: TRBJ2-7
size: NA
V: TRBV10-2
CDR3: CASSEYFPHEQYF
DNA: TGCGCCAGCAGTGAGTACTTCCCCCACGAGCAGTACTTC

D: NA
J: TRBJ2-7
size: NA
V: TRBV4-2
CDR3: CASSQGGQQSYEQYF
DNA: TGTGCCAGCAGCCAAGGGGGACAACAGTCCTACGAGCAGTACTTC

D: NA
J: TRBJ1-6
size: NA
V: TRBV6-5
CDR3: CASSQGLRDSPLHF
DNA: TGTGCCAGCAGCCAGGGACTAAGGGATTCACCCCTCCACTTT

D: TRBD1
J: TRBJ1-2
size: NA
V: TRBV9
CDR3: CASSEPGTGTIAYGYTF
DNA: TGTGCCAGCAGCGAACCAGGGACAGGGACGATCGCCTATGGCTACACCTTC

D: TRBD1
J: TRBJ1-2
size: NA
V: TRBV18
CDR3: CASSPPDRGNYGYTF
DNA: TGTGCCAGCTCACCACCGGACAGGGGGAACTATGGCTACACCTTC

D: TRBD1
J: TRBJ2-5
size: NA
V: TRBV9
CDR3: CASSVGTGSKETQYF
DNA: TGTGCCAGCAGCGTTGGGACAGGGAGTAAAGAGACCCAGTACTTC

D: NA
J: TRBJ2-7
size: NA
V: TRBV7-2
CDR3: CASSLAQAINYEQYF
DNA: TGTGCCAGCAGCTTAGCGCAGGCTATTAACTACGAGCAGTACTTC

D: NA
J: TRBJ2-2
size: few
V: TRBV7-9
CDR3: CASSLTDTAGGELFF
DNA: TGTGCCAGCAGCTTAACAGACACTGCCGGCGGGGAGCTGTTTTTT

D: TRBD2
J: TRBJ2-1
size: NA
V: TRBV27
CDR3: CASSPSGLAGGVPQFF
DNA: TGTGCCAGCAGTCCCTCCGGACTAGCGGGAGGGGTGCCACAGTTCTTC